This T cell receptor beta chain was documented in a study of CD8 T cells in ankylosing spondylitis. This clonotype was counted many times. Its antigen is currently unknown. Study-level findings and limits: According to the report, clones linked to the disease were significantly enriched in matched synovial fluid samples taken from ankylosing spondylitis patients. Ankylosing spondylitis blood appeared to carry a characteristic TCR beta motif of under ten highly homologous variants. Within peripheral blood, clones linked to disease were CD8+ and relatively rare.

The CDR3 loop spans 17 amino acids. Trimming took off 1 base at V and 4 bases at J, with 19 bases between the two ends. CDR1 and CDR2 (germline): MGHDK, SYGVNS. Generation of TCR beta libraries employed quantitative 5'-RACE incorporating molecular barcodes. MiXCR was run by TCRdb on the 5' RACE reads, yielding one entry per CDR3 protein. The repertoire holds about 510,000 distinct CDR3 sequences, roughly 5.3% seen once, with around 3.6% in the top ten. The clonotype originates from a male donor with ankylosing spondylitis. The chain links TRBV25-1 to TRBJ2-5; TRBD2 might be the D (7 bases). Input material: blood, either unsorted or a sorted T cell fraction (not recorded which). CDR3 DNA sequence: TGTGCCAGCAGTGAATTCCCGGGGGGCTCAGGACGAGAGACCCAGTACTTC. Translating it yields CASSEFPGGSGRETQYF.